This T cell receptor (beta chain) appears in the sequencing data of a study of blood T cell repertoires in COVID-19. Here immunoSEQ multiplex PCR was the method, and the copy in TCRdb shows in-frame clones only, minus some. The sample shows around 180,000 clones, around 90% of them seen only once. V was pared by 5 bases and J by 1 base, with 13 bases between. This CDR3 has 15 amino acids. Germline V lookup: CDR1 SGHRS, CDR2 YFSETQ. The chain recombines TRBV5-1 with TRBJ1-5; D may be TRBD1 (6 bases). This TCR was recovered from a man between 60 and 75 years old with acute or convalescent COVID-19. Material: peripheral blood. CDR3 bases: TGCGCCAGCAGACCGACAGGCACCAGCAATCAGCCCCAGCATTTT. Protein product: CASRPTGTSNQPQHF.